These 27 T cell receptor beta chains originate from one sample sequenced in a study of cytomegalovirus exposure and HLA in healthy donors. PCR involved 60 Vbeta and 13 Jbeta primers. Measured with immunoSEQ multiplex PCR; TCRdb has only the in-frame clones, and not every one. The sample holds 210,000 or so clones; 77% are singletons and the top ten take 2.1%. The sample consisted of PBMCs. These receptors all come from a woman aged 25 to 39 in good health and CMV-seropositive.

J is TRBJ1-2 and V is TRBV9; D is perhaps TRBD1 (5 bases). V lost 2 bases to trimming and J lost 5 bases, with 13 bases between them. The CDR3 loop spans 14 amino acids. In germline, CDR1 is SGDLS, CDR2 YYNGEE. The CDR3 coding sequence is TGTGCCAGCAGCGTCCCGGGTGGGGCGTATGGCTACACCTTC. Amino acid sequence: CASSVPGGAYGYTF.

The J gene is TRBJ2-7, the V gene TRBV5-4, with 12 bases lining up with TRBD1. This CDR3 has 15 amino acids. Per germline, CDR1 SGHNT and CDR2 YYREEE (reference sequence). V shed 2 bases and J 4 bases; nucleotides not matched to a gene: 4. Written as DNA, the CDR3 is TGTGCCAGCAGCTTCCCGGGACAGGGGGCGTACGAGCAGTACTTC. Amino acid sequence: CASSFPGQGAYEQYF.

The chain is built from TRBV7-2 and TRBJ2-3; TRBD2 matches 9 bases. CDR1 and CDR2 from the germline V gene are SGHTA and FQGNSA. There are 15 residues in the CDR3. V lost 4 bases to trimming and J lost 1 base; unmatched junction nucleotides: 3. The CDR3 region has the DNA TGTGCCAGCAGCTCCGGGACTAGCCGCACAGATACGCAGTATTTT. Protein: CASSSGTSRTDTQYF.

The chain is built from TRBV4-3 and TRBJ1-2, with 7 bases aligning to TRBD1. The CDR3 extends over 15 amino acids. The V segment lost 1 base and the J segment 4 bases; nucleotides outside the gene matches: 6. The germline CDR1 and CDR2 sequences are LGHNA and YSLEER. CDR3 bases: TGCGCCAGCAGCCAAGCCCGGGACAGATTCTATGGCTACACCTTC. This codes for CASSQARDRFYGYTF.

This clone was detected only once. The chain is built from TRBV28 and TRBJ2-7, with D possibly being TRBD1 (6 bases). This CDR3 region has 14 residues. V was pared by 7 bases and J by 7 bases, with 20 bases between. Germline V gene data show CDR1 as MDHEN and CDR2 as SYDVKM. CDR3 bases: TGTGCCAGCACCCCCCGGACAGCCACGGAGGAGCAGTACTTC. This gives the protein CASTPRTATEEQYF.

CDR3 region: CASRQGRTGTDGYTF. In DNA form, the CDR3 reads TGTGCCAGCAGACAGGGCCGGACAGGGACCGATGGCTACACCTTC. J is TRBJ1-2 and V is TRBV7-9; 8 bases agree with TRBD1. Looked up from germline, CDR1 is SEHNR and CDR2 is FQNEAQ (reference sequence). This CDR3 spans 15 amino acids. The J segment lost 6 bases and the V segment lost 6 bases, leaving 12 bases of the junction unmatched.

The chain links TRBV4-3 to TRBJ2-3; 10 bases fit TRBD2. V lost 1 base, J lost 3 bases, and 7 bases stayed unmatched. From germline, CDR1 is LGHNA and CDR2 YSLEER. CDR3 length: 17 residues. CDR3 protein: CASSQASSGGGTDTQYF. The CDR3 DNA sequence: TGCGCCAGCAGCCAAGCATCTAGCGGGGGCGGGACAGATACGCAGTATTTT.

This sequence joins TRBV28 and TRBJ2-4; 7 nucleotides match TRBD1. There are 10 residues in the CDR3. The V gene's germline CDR1 is MDHEN and CDR2 SYDVKM. Unmatched junction bases numbered 1, after V lost 8 bases and J lost 9 bases. The CDR3 reads CASQGVIQYF. The CDR3 nucleotides are TGTGCCAGCCAGGGGGTCATTCAGTACTTC.

This clone was seen only a few times. The chain recombines TRBV5-1 with TRBJ2-3; 12 nucleotides agree with TRBD2. The CDR3 is 16 amino acids. Germline V gene lookup returns CDR1 SGHRS and CDR2 YFSETQ. Germline trimming cut 0 bases from V and 6 bases from J; bases unmatched to any gene: 5. CDR3 bases: TGCGCCAGCAGCTTGGCCCTAGCGGGAGGGCCGGATACGCAGTATTTT. Translated: CASSLALAGGPDTQYF.

The V call is TRBV20-1, the J call TRBJ2-4; possible D gene TRBD1, 5 bases. Germline CDR1 is DFQATT and CDR2 is SNEGSKA (reference sequence). Between the trimmed V and J ends, which lost 5 bases and 9 bases, there was a span of 11 bases. This CDR3 has 11 residues. The CDR3 DNA reads TGCAGTGCTGTCAGGGTGGGCATTCAGTACTTC. This codes for CSAVRVGIQYF.

The chain combines TRBV10-3 with TRBJ2-7; the D gene is possibly TRBD1 (6 bases). Germline V gives CDR1 ENHRY, CDR2 SYGVKD. The CDR3 totals 15 residues. V was clipped by 2 bases and J by 5 bases, with 16 bases between them. CDR3 nucleotides: TGTGCCATCAGTGAGGGGCAGGGGATGATAAACGAGCAGTACTTC. This encodes CAISEGQGMINEQYF.

This chain uses TRBV2 with TRBJ1-5; the match to TRBD1 covers 7 bases. Germline loops: CDR1 SNHLY, CDR2 FYNNEI. Trimming at V came to 7 bases and at J to 6 bases, leaving 9 bases not matched to a gene. The CDR3 covers 14 residues. CDR3 amino acids: CASTPDRVAQPQHF. For the CDR3, the DNA is TGTGCCAGCACTCCAGACAGGGTTGCTCAGCCCCAGCATTTT.

The chain joins TRBV11-2 to TRBJ2-1, with a possible D match to TRBD2 (6 bases). The CDR3 runs to 16 residues. The V end was cut by 4 bases, the J end by 6 bases, with 19 bases between. Germline values: CDR1 SGHAT, CDR2 FQNNGV. The CDR3 region is CASSSYKGTHLNEQFF. The CDR3 nucleotides read TGTGCCAGCAGCTCCTATAAAGGGACTCACCTCAATGAGCAGTTCTTC. Variable domain in full (rest from reference TRBV11-2 and TRBJ2-1): EAGVAQSPRYKIIEKRQSVAFWCNPISGHATLYWYQQILGQGPKLLIQFQNNGVVDDSQLPKDRFSAERLKGVDSTLKIQPAKLEDSAVYLCASSSYKGTHLNEQFFGPGTRLTVL.

The chain recombines TRBV21-1 with TRBJ1-6; TRBD1, the table's D call, was not compared with the DNA. TRBV21-1 is listed as a pseudogene. The CDR3 covers 19 residues. CDR3 DNA sequence: TGTGCCAGCAGCCTCCCGGGACAGAAGGGGAGCTCCTATAATTCACCCCTCCACTTT. Protein product: CASSLPGQKGSSYNSPLHF.

This chain links TRBV6-4 with TRBJ1-1; TRBD1 might be the D (5 bases). This CDR3 spans 14 amino acids. V dropped 4 bases and J dropped 5 bases, with 14 bases sitting between them. Germline V gene sequence: CDR1 MRHNA, CDR2 SNTAGT. CDR3 protein: CASSAAQGGTEAFF. The DNA of the CDR3 is TGTGCCAGCAGTGCCGCGCAGGGTGGAACTGAAGCTTTCTTT.

The chain uses TRBV30 and TRBJ1-6; D ambiguous. The CDR3 covers 15 residues. The germline V gene has CDR1 GTSNPN and CDR2 SVGIG (reference sequence). V lost 0 bases to trimming and J lost 2 bases, with 8 bases between them. The CDR3 nucleotides are TGTGCCTGGAGTGTAGACTATACCTATAATTCACCCCTCCACTTT. Translating gives CAWSVDYTYNSPLHF.

In this sample, this clone turned up a few times. The chain combines TRBV28 with TRBJ1-2; D gene unclear. The V end lost 7 bases, the J end lost 5 bases, and 17 bases lay between the germline ends. The CDR3 contains 14 residues. Germline V gene sequence: CDR1 MDHEN, CDR2 SYDVKM. CDR3 DNA sequence: TGTGCCAGCAAGGATCTGCGGAGTGGTTATGGCTACACCTTC. Translation: CASKDLRSGYGYTF.

The chain uses TRBV4-1 and TRBJ2-7; 7 bases match TRBD2. Germline V gene data show CDR1 as MGHRA and CDR2 as YSYEKL. Unmatched junction bases numbered 18, after V lost 3 bases and J lost 7 bases. The CDR3 spans 17 residues. CDR3 sequence reads: CASSHPPLGGGPREQYF. The DNA for the CDR3 is TGCGCCAGCAGCCACCCCCCGTTGGGGGGAGGGCCGAGAGAGCAGTACTTC.

J is TRBJ1-4 and V is TRBV2, with 7 bases lining up with TRBD1. Trimming removed 5 bases from V and 8 bases from J; junction bases left unmatched: 8. The CDR3 runs to 14 residues. Germline lookup yields CDR1 SNHLY and CDR2 FYNNEI. CDR3 in DNA: TGTGCCAGCAGTACGGACAGGAACGGGGAAAAACTGTTTTTT. It is translated as CASSTDRNGEKLFF.

As concerns this clone: At the DNA level, this CDR3 is encoded by other sequences in the same sample as well. The rearrangement uses TRBV5-4 and TRBJ2-5; TRBD2 matches at 11 bases. The CDR3 spans 15 residues. V shed 5 bases and J 1 base; nucleotides not matched to a gene: 4. CDR1 SGHNT and CDR2 YYREEE come from the germline V gene (reference sequence). The CDR3 bases are TGTGCCAGCAGTTCCGGGACTAGCGGCCAAGAGACCCAGTACTTC. It translates to CASSSGTSGQETQYF.

This clone was observed once. The chain is built from TRBV2 and TRBJ1-1; tentative D call: TRBD1 (6 bases). V lost 4 bases to trimming and J lost 5 bases, with 23 bases between them. CDR1 and CDR2 (germline): SNHLY, FYNNEI. The CDR3 runs to 17 residues. The CDR3 nucleotides are TGTGCCAGCAGTGGTCATGGGGGCCTCACTATCCCAACTGAAGCTTTCTTT. Encoded protein: CASSGHGGLTIPTEAFF.

CDR3: CASSFQGQREAFF. DNA for the CDR3: TGTGCCAGCAGCTTCCAAGGACAGAGAGAAGCTTTCTTT. The gene calls are TRBV5-8 and TRBJ1-1; possibly TRBD1 for D (6 bases). V dropped 2 bases and J dropped 8 bases, with 13 bases sitting between them. The germline V gene has CDR1 SGHTS and CDR2 YDEGEE. CDR3 length: 13 residues.

This clone has only one observation. V usage is TRBV7-2 and J usage is TRBJ2-1; 8 bases agree with TRBD1. Germline V lookup: CDR1 SGHTA, CDR2 FQGNSA. V trimming: 2 bases; J trimming: 6 bases; junction bases outside the gene matches: 6. The CDR3 loop spans 15 amino acids. The CDR3 DNA follows: TGTGCCAGCAGCTTATGGGGACAGGACGCCAATGAGCAGTTCTTC. Its translation is CASSLWGQDANEQFF.

This clone came up once. The chain links TRBV11-3 to TRBJ2-7; D not certain. This CDR3 is 13 amino acids long. The V end lost 3 bases, the J end lost 2 bases, and 8 bases lay between the germline ends. Germline V gene data show CDR1 as SGHNT and CDR2 as YENEEA. Here the CDR3 reads CASSFGPTYEQYF. The DNA of the CDR3 is TGTGCCAGCAGCTTCGGTCCGACCTACGAGCAGTACTTC.

The count of this clone is one. This chain uses TRBV28 with TRBJ1-2; TRBD1 agrees at 9 bases. The germline gives CDR1 MDHEN, CDR2 SYDVKM. The CDR3 has 13 residues. Germline trimming cut 2 bases from V and 11 bases from J; bases unmatched to any gene: 6. CDR3 region: CASSLVGTGFYTF. The CDR3, as DNA: TGTGCCAGCAGTTTAGTCGGGACAGGGTTTTACACCTTC.

The chain employs TRBV5-4 and TRBJ2-7, with TRBD1 matching over 8 bases. The CDR3 is made up of 15 amino acids. Germline V gene data show CDR1 as SGHNT and CDR2 as YYREEE (reference sequence). The ends lost 0 bases at V and 2 bases at J; junction bases unmatched: 4. CDR3 residues: CASSLAGTGTYEQYF. The CDR3 DNA sequence: TGTGCCAGCAGCTTGGCCGGGACAGGAACCTACGAGCAGTACTTC.

This clone was observed a single time. The chain recombines TRBV7-3 with TRBJ2-2; 12 bases line up with TRBD1. This CDR3 spans 15 amino acids. Germline V gene data show CDR1 as SGHTA and CDR2 as FQGTGA. The junction had 4 bases not matched to a gene; V was cut back by 5 bases and J by 6 bases. CDR3 protein: CASSRDRGLPGELFF. The CDR3 DNA sequence: TGTGCCAGCAGCCGGGACAGGGGGCTCCCCGGGGAGCTGTTTTTT.